This T cell receptor (beta chain) was found in a study of T-cell reconstitution after alpha-beta-depleted transplantation in children. Study outcomes and limitations: Some patients owed their high day-60 TCRbeta diversity to surviving recipient T cells and thymic progenitors. Reportedly, only several hundred clones from non-depleted graft cells drove alpha-beta T-cell counts at about two months. Newly produced T cells mostly provided counts and TCRbeta diversity after one year, as hyperexpanded clones declined.

Per germline, CDR1 MDHEN and CDR2 SYDVKM. Trimming took 2 bases from V and 5 from J, leaving 15 bases between them. This CDR3 spans 16 amino acids. A remark on this clonotype: Antigen unknown.

TCRbeta library preparation incorporated unique molecular identifiers. Via MiXCR, TCRdb re-called the PCR reads, giving one row per CDR3 protein. The sample yields about 250,000 distinct CDR3 sequences, roughly 25% seen once. The sequence was obtained from a female patient aged 2-15 years who had a stem cell transplant for congenital amegakaryocytic thrombocytopenia, so the T cells may come from the graft donor. The sequenced sample was PBMCs, mostly from graft donor cells, obtained 360 days after TCRalphabeta/CD19-depleted stem cell transplant. The J gene is TRBJ2-2, the V gene TRBV28, with D tentatively TRBD1 (5 bases). CDR3 sequence (DNA): TGTGCCAGCAGTTTAAGGGGCAGCCTGGGGACCGGGGAGCTGTTTTTT. As protein: CASSLRGSLGTGELFF.